The T cell receptor beta chain under discussion was sequenced for a study of cytomegalovirus exposure and HLA in healthy donors. General study findings and limits: TCR beta V- and J-gene trimming, according to a later analysis, was linked to a missense DCLRE1C variant.

In the PCR, 60 Vbeta and 13 Jbeta primers were used. Profiling relied on immunoSEQ multiplex PCR, and the TCRdb table lists in-frame clones only, not all of them. The table shows fewer than 200,000 clones, with 80% occurring only once. The germline V gene has CDR1 SGDLS and CDR2 YYNGEE. Trimming cost V 0 bases and J 1 base, with 4 bases left between them. There are 14 residues in the CDR3. Only one count was recorded for this clone. Antigen: not known. At the DNA level, this CDR3 is encoded by other sequences in the same sample as well. Sequencing was carried out using PBMCs. V is TRBV9 and J is TRBJ2-2; no clear D gene. The TCR was taken from a man aged 25-45 years in good health and CMV-seronegative. CDR3 protein: CASSVVVNTGELFF. The CDR3 nucleotides are TGTGCCAGCAGCGTAGTAGTGAACACCGGGGAGCTGTTTTTT.